Listed below are T cell receptor beta chains from one sample, sequenced in a study of blood T cell repertoires in COVID-19. Only in-frame clones appear in the TCRdb table, and some are missing; sequencing was by immunoSEQ multiplex PCR. The sample comprises 300,000 to 350,000 clones, roughly 89% of which are singletons, and approximately 4.1% rests with the top ten. Sequencing was done on a sample of peripheral blood. The receptors derive from a woman in her fifties or sixties with COVID-19, enrolled during active disease. Both conserved end residues are part of each CDR3. D genes are given only for firm matches. Size is omitted from some rows. Given values are once, few, many or a class for expanded clones.

TRBV4-1	TRBD2	NA	TRBJ2-3	CASSRGTSSVGYDTQYF	TGCGCCAGCAGCCGGGGGACTAGCTCAGTCGGGTACGATACGCAGTATTTT
TRBV2	TRBD1	NA	TRBJ1-1	CASSAGQGTQGNTEAFF	TGTGCCAGCAGTGCGGGACAGGGGACCCAAGGGAACACTGAAGCTTTCTTT
TRBV2	TRBD2	NA	TRBJ2-2	CASSDLGLAGDPGELFF	TGTGCCAGCAGTGATCTAGGCCTAGCGGGGGATCCCGGGGAGCTGTTTTTT
TRBV5-1	TRBD1	once	TRBJ1-1	CASSLASGQGGSEAFF	TGCGCCAGCAGCTTGGCCTCAGGACAGGGTGGTTCTGAAGCTTTCTTT
TRBV18	NA	NA	TRBJ1-4	CASSPPVRGGANEKLFF	TGTGCCAGCTCACCACCGGTCCGCGGAGGGGCTAATGAAAAACTGTTTTTT
TRBV21-1	NA	NA	TRBJ2-3	CASSTLDRGPTDTQYF	TGTGCCAGCAGCACGCTAGACAGGGGCCCCACAGATACGCAGTATTTT
TRBV6-6	TRBD2	NA	TRBJ2-7	CASSYSLQVTSWEQYF	TGTGCCAGCAGTTACTCCCTACAGGTGACTAGCTGGGAGCAGTACTTC
TRBV5-8	TRBD1	NA	TRBJ1-5	CASSLLDRASLSNQPQHF	TGTGCCAGCAGCTTGCTCGACAGGGCATCCCTTAGCAATCAGCCCCAGCATTTT
TRBV19	NA	NA	TRBJ1-1	CASSIRGGTEAFF	TGTGCCAGTAGTATACGGGGGGGCACTGAAGCTTTCTTT
TRBV7-9	TRBD2	NA	TRBJ2-7	CASSLVAGGPYEQYF	TGTGCCAGCAGCTTAGTAGCGGGGGGGCCCTACGAGCAGTACTTC
TRBV9	NA	NA	TRBJ2-3	CASSPRASTDTQYF	TGTGCCAGCAGCCCGCGGGCTAGCACAGATACGCAGTATTTT
TRBV6-4	TRBD2	once	TRBJ2-3	CASSDRGTSGTDTQYF	TGTGCCAGCAGTGACCGGGGGACTAGCGGCACAGATACGCAGTATTTT
TRBV15	TRBD1	NA	TRBJ1-2	CATSRAPGTGSFGYTF	TGTGCCACCAGCAGGGCCCCCGGGACAGGGTCGTTTGGCTACACCTTC
TRBV19	NA	few	TRBJ1-2	CATKSGIRGYTF	TGTGCCACCAAATCGGGGATAAGAGGCTACACCTTC
TRBV4-1	TRBD2	once	TRBJ2-3	CASSQVWGGADTQYF	TGCGCCAGCAGCCAAGTATGGGGGGGGGCAGATACGCAGTATTTT
TRBV6-5	NA	once	TRBJ1-4	CATSSRGKKNEKLFF	TGTGCCACTTCGTCCAGGGGTAAGAAGAATGAAAAACTGTTTTTT
TRBV7-9	NA	once	TRBJ1-2	CASSPGANYGYTF	TGTGCCAGCAGCCCGGGAGCTAACTATGGCTACACCTTC
TRBV11-1	TRBD2	once	TRBJ2-7	CASSLRTSGGYEQYF	TGTGCCAGCAGCCTAAGGACTAGCGGGGGTTACGAGCAGTACTTC
TRBV6-1	TRBD1	NA	TRBJ1-2	CASSDGGQGLDGYTF	TGTGCCAGCAGTGATGGGGGACAGGGGCTGGATGGCTACACCTTC
TRBV4-2	NA	NA	TRBJ1-3	CASTFETGGTWQKKLNTIYF	TGTGCCAGCACTTTCGAGACGGGGGGAACGTGGCAGAAGAAACTAAACACCATATATTTT
TRBV10-3	NA	NA	TRBJ1-1	CAISREGGDTEAFF	TGTGCCATCAGTCGAGAGGGCGGGGACACTGAAGCTTTCTTT
TRBV12-3/TRBV12-4	NA	NA	TRBJ1-1	CASSYTEAFF	TGTGCCAGCAGCTACACTGAAGCTTTCTTT
TRBV4-1	NA	NA	TRBJ1-5	CASSRLQGFGQPQHF	TGCGCCAGCAGCCGCTTACAGGGTTTCGGACAGCCCCAGCATTTT
TRBV12-3/TRBV12-4	TRBD2	NA	TRBJ2-1	CASSSTRSGAQFF	TGTGCCAGCAGTTCAACCCGTAGCGGGGCGCAGTTCTTC
TRBV7-3	NA	NA	TRBJ1-1	CASSQKGATEAFF	TGTGCCAGCAGCCAAAAAGGGGCCACTGAAGCTTTCTTT
TRBV5-1	TRBD2	NA	TRBJ2-1	CASSFGRAGGQDEQFF	TGCGCCAGCAGCTTTGGGCGCGCGGGGGGGCAGGATGAGCAGTTCTTC
TRBV12-3/TRBV12-4	TRBD1	NA	TRBJ2-2	CASSQQGARELFF	TGTGCCAGCAGCCAACAGGGGGCCAGGGAGCTGTTTTTT
TRBV5-1	TRBD2	NA	TRBJ2-5	CASSSGGGETQYF	TGCGCCAGCAGCTCTGGCGGGGGAGAGACCCAGTACTTC
TRBV4-1	NA	NA	TRBJ1-2	CASSQGAGGSSYGYTF	TGCGCCAGCAGCCAAGGGGCCGGGGGTTCATCCTATGGCTACACCTTC
TRBV27	NA	NA	TRBJ1-4	CASSLRLGDEKLFF	TGTGCCAGCAGTTTAAGGTTAGGGGATGAAAAACTGTTTTTT
TRBV7-2	TRBD2	NA	TRBJ2-3	CASSLWGGGSGGIVGTQYF	TGTGCCAGCAGCTTATGGGGAGGAGGTAGCGGGGGGATTGTGGGTACGCAGTATTTT
TRBV18	NA	NA	TRBJ1-4	CASSPLRATRERNEKLFF	TGTGCCAGCTCCCCACTCCGTGCCACGCGGGAACGTAATGAAAAACTGTTTTTT
TRBV6-5	NA	NA	TRBJ1-1	CASTQGGAGNTEAFF	TGTGCCAGCACCCAAGGGGGGGCGGGGAACACTGAAGCTTTCTTT
TRBV18	NA	NA	TRBJ1-1	CASSPPRLTEAFF	TGTGCCAGCTCACCACCGAGACTCACTGAAGCTTTCTTT
TRBV4-2	TRBD1	NA	TRBJ1-5	CASSQTGTVGNQPQHF	TGTGCCAGCAGCCAAACCGGGACAGTCGGGAATCAGCCCCAGCATTTT
TRBV18	NA	few	TRBJ1-5	CASSPGGGEPQHF	TGTGCCAGCTCCCCTGGAGGTGGAGAGCCCCAGCATTTT
TRBV6-4	NA	NA	TRBJ1-5	CASSEHPLSNQPQHF	TGTGCCAGCAGTGAACACCCCCTTAGCAATCAGCCCCAGCATTTT
TRBV5-1	NA	NA	TRBJ1-6	CASSLGPGNYNSPLHF	TGCGCCAGCAGCTTGGGCCCGGGGAACTATAATTCACCCCTCCACTTT
TRBV6-5	NA	NA	TRBJ1-5	CASREGLINQPQHF	TGTGCCAGCAGGGAGGGACTGATCAATCAGCCCCAGCATTTT
TRBV5-1	NA	NA	TRBJ1-1	CASSFRGAQGTEAFF	TGCGCCAGCAGCTTTCGGGGGGCGCAGGGTACTGAAGCTTTCTTT
TRBV5-3	NA	NA	TRBJ1-5	CAGGPGVKHF	TGTGCCGGGGGACCGGGAGTAAAGCATTTT
TRBV7-9	NA	NA	TRBJ2-7	CASSGRTAPNYEQYF	TGTGCCAGCAGCGGACGGACAGCCCCGAACTACGAGCAGTACTTC
TRBV5-1	NA	NA	TRBJ1-5	CASSLAPTVDQPQHF	TGCGCCAGCAGCTTGGCCCCCACTGTAGATCAGCCCCAGCATTTT
TRBV27	NA	NA	TRBJ2-1	CASRGLTRMNEQFF	TGTGCCAGCAGGGGGCTCACCCGTATGAATGAGCAGTTCTTC
TRBV11-1	TRBD2	NA	TRBJ2-2	CASSLGLATGELFF	TGTGCCAGCAGCCTGGGACTAGCCACCGGGGAGCTGTTTTTT